One and the same sample provided the 22 T cell receptor beta chains below, sequenced in a study of molecular identifiers for immune sequencing clone quantification. A single record per CDR3 protein comes from TCRdb applying MiXCR to the PCR reads. The sample has hundreds of thousands of distinct CDR3 sequences; about 25% are singletons. The sequenced material came from naive CD8+ T cells from blood, with Jurkat cell RNA spiked in. Subset: FACS-sorted CD8+CD4-CCR7+CD45RA+ naive T cells. These TCRs come from a human donor in good health. Some libraries in this study had Jurkat cell RNA spiked in.

The sample holds many counts of this clonotype. The chain uses TRBV30 and TRBJ1-1; D uncertain. Looked up from germline, CDR1 is GTSNPN and CDR2 is SVGIG (reference sequence). Trimming shortened V by 2 bases and J by 7 bases, and 8 bases separated the two germline ends. The CDR3 extends over 11 amino acids. This chain's CDR3 is CAWSPGREAFF. The CDR3 DNA follows: TGTGCCTGGAGTCCGGGCCGTGAAGCTTTCTTT.

This clonotype was detected a few times. The chain joins TRBV7-2 to TRBJ2-5; 13 nucleotides match TRBD2. The CDR3 spans 16 residues. Germline values: CDR1 SGHTA, CDR2 FQGNSA. After removal of 3 bases from V and 5 bases from J, the junction contained 6 bases not matched to a gene. This CDR3 is CASSLGLAGTVETQYF. The CDR3 DNA sequence: TGTGCCAGCAGCTTGGGACTAGCGGGGACGGTCGAGACCCAGTACTTC.

The gene calls are TRBV24-1 and TRBJ1-4, with TRBD1 matching over 8 bases. With V trimmed by 0 bases and J by 15 bases, 5 bases remained unmatched. Per germline, CDR1 KGHDR and CDR2 SFDVKD. The CDR3 has 13 amino acids. This CDR3 reads CATSDLGTGGLFF. The CDR3 DNA is TGTGCCACCAGTGATTTGGGGACAGGTGGTTTGTTTTTT.

This clonotype was seen ten or more times. The V and J genes are TRBV5-1 and TRBJ2-6; D is unclear. Germline assignment: CDR1 SGHRS and CDR2 YFSETQ. The CDR3 length is 18 residues. Trimming took 6 bases from V and 4 from J, leaving 23 bases between them. The CDR3 DNA is TGCGCCAGCAATCCGGTCGGCGCCAGTTTTATCGGGGCCAACGTCCTGACTTTC. Amino acids: CASNPVGASFIGANVLTF.

With regard to this clonotype: With a much larger clone just one base away, this may be a read error. The rearrangement joins TRBV20-1 to TRBJ2-7; D is uncertain. Germline V gene sequence: CDR1 DFQATT, CDR2 SNEGSKA (reference sequence). The CDR3 runs 14 residues. V was cut by 7 bases and J by 0 bases, with 16 bases left in between. The CDR3 protein is CSVSGVASSYEQYF. As DNA, the CDR3 is TGCAGTGTCTCCGGCGTGGCTAGCTCCTACGAGCAGTACTTC.

This clonotype was seen repeatedly, ten times or more. This sequence joins TRBV28 and TRBJ2-1; 12 nucleotides match TRBD2. V shed 9 bases and J 4 bases; nucleotides not matched to a gene: 4. CDR1 is MDHEN, CDR2 SYDVKM, per germline. This CDR3 has 14 residues. In nucleotides, the CDR3 is TGTGCCAGTTCGCTAGCGGGAGGGTACAATGAGCAGTTCTTC. Protein: CASSLAGGYNEQFF.

This clonotype occurred many times. This chain's CDR3 is CASSQDLVGGGETQYF. The CDR3 bases are TGCGCCAGCAGCCAAGATTTGGTGGGGGGTGGAGAGACCCAGTACTTC. The chain recombines TRBV4-3 with TRBJ2-5, with a weak D call TRBD2 (6 bases). CDR1 LGHNA and CDR2 YSLEER come from the germline V gene. Trimming took off 0 bases at V and 4 bases at J, with 15 bases between the two ends. This CDR3 spans 16 amino acids.

This chain uses TRBV30 with TRBJ1-2, with D possibly matching TRBD1 (5 bases). The germline CDR1 and CDR2 sequences are GTSNPN and SVGIG (reference sequence). The CDR3 contains 16 residues. The V gene lost 0 bases and the J gene lost 4 bases, with 18 bases spanning the gap. The CDR3, as DNA: TGTGCCTGGAGTGTAATAGGGGAACAATTCATCTATGGCTACACCTTC. Amino acids: CAWSVIGEQFIYGYTF.

This clonotype was detected a few times. The gene calls are TRBV19 and TRBJ2-3, with TRBD2 matching 9 bases. This CDR3 spans 15 amino acids. Per germline, CDR1 LNHDA and CDR2 SQIVND (reference sequence). The J segment lost 3 bases and the V segment lost 8 bases, leaving 9 bases of the junction unmatched. This chain's CDR3 is CASGATSGPTDTQYF. CDR3 DNA sequence: TGTGCCAGTGGAGCAACTAGCGGGCCTACAGATACGCAGTATTTT.

This clonotype was detected many times. The chain couples TRBV21-1 to TRBJ1-1; TRBD1 was called by the table and not checked on the DNA. TRBV21-1 is flagged as a pseudogene. The CDR3 sequence is 15 residues long. CDR3 in DNA: TGTGCCAGCAGCCAAACACAGGGGGGTGACACTGAAGCTTTCTTT. It yields the protein CASSQTQGGDTEAFF.

The chain is built from TRBV19 and TRBJ2-3, with D uncertain. Trimming cost V 7 bases and J 2 bases, with 13 bases left between them. The CDR3 runs to 14 residues. Germline CDR1 and CDR2: LNHDA and SQIVND (reference sequence). The CDR3 sequence: CASKGYFVTDTQYF. Here the CDR3 DNA reads TGTGCCAGTAAGGGCTATTTTGTCACAGATACGCAGTATTTT.

This clonotype turned up a few times. CDR3 loop: CASSTDRANSNQPQHF. The CDR3 bases are TGTGCCAGCAGCACAGACAGGGCTAATAGCAATCAGCCCCAGCATTTT. The rearrangement joins TRBV12-3 or TRBV12-4 to TRBJ1-5; 7 positions agree with TRBD1. V was clipped by 6 bases and J by 0 bases; unmatched bases: 8. This CDR3 has 16 residues.

This clonotype was counted at least ten times. J is TRBJ1-1 and V is TRBV7-6; tentative D call: TRBD1 (6 bases). The CDR3 is 13 residues long. Trimming pared 5 bases from V and 6 bases from J, leaving 13 bases between. CDR1 SGHVS and CDR2 FNYEAQ come from the germline V gene. CDR3: CASSTGQTAEAFF. The CDR3 DNA follows: TGTGCCAGCAGCACAGGACAGACGGCTGAAGCTTTCTTT.

Remarks on this clonotype: Relative to the germline gene, one junction end is altered; a read error may explain this. The rearrangement uses TRBV4-3 and TRBJ2-3; D may be TRBD2 (6 bases). The CDR3 length is 16 residues. Germline CDR1 reads LGHNA; CDR2 reads YSLEER. CDR3 protein: CASRQVPTRGAATQSF. In nucleotides, the CDR3 is TGCGCCAGCCGCCAAGTCCCTACTCGCGGGGCAGCTACGCAGTCTTTT.

In regard to this clonotype: A much larger clone lies one base from this, so it may be a read error. J is TRBJ2-7 and V is TRBV7-4; possible D gene TRBD2, 5 bases. CDR1 and CDR2 (germline): SGHVT, SQSDAQ. Trimming took off 8 bases at V and 2 bases at J, with 16 bases between the two ends. This CDR3 is built from 14 residues. In DNA form, the CDR3 reads TGTGCCAGCGGCTCACGAGGGAGAACCTACGAGCAGTACTTC. This encodes CASGSRGRTYEQYF.

The chain carries TRBV11-2 and TRBJ2-1; perhaps TRBD2 as D (7 bases). CDR3 length: 19 residues. The V gene lost 5 bases and the J gene lost 0 bases, with 23 bases spanning the gap. The V gene's germline CDR1 is SGHAT and CDR2 FQNNGV. As DNA, the CDR3 is TGTGCCAGCAGCGCTGGGGGAGGGGGGACCCTCAGCTCCTACAATGAGCAGTTCTTC. It translates to CASSAGGGGTLSSYNEQFF.

A remark on this clonotype: This is likely a read error, given that the CDR3 carries no conserved phenylalanine or tryptophan at its end. This rearrangement joins TRBV2 to TRBJ2-7, with 7 bases fitting TRBD1. The germline V gene has CDR1 SNHLY and CDR2 FYNNEI. The CDR3 loop spans 14 amino acids. V gave up 4 bases and J gave up 6 bases; unmatched junction bases: 9. Here the CDR3 reads CASSAFPTGPEQYL. DNA for the CDR3: TGTGCCAGCAGTGCATTTCCGACAGGGCCCGAGCAGTACCTC.

This clonotype occurred a few times. The chain employs TRBV20-1 and TRBJ2-7, with TRBD2 as a possible D gene (6 bases). CDR1 is DFQATT and CDR2 is SNEGSKA in the germline V gene (reference sequence). The CDR3 consists of 14 residues. The V gene lost 6 bases and the J gene lost 3 bases, with 18 bases spanning the gap. CDR3: CSAKTGTGVYEQYF. Written as DNA, the CDR3 is TGCAGTGCCAAAACCGGGACTGGCGTCTACGAGCAGTACTTC.

The chain links TRBV2 to TRBJ1-4; 8 bases are shared with TRBD1. The ends lost 7 bases at V and 5 bases at J; junction bases unmatched: 9. The germline gives CDR1 SNHLY, CDR2 FYNNEI. The CDR3 has 15 residues. CDR3 bases: TGTGCCAGCAATACCGACAGGGGCCTGAATGAAAAACTGTTTTTT. Protein sequence: CASNTDRGLNEKLFF.

This clonotype was seen more than once but under ten times. The chain is built from TRBV7-9 and TRBJ2-5, with a possible D match to TRBD2 (6 bases). Between the trimmed V and J ends, which lost 5 bases and 5 bases, there was a span of 18 bases. This CDR3 has 15 amino acids. Germline V gives CDR1 SEHNR, CDR2 FQNEAQ (reference sequence). CDR3 nucleotide sequence: TGTGCCAGCAGCGGGAGGACTGATCTAACGGAGACCCAGTACTTC. This sequence encodes CASSGRTDLTETQYF.

This clonotype was recorded only once. The V and J genes are TRBV19 and TRBJ1-5; TRBD1 matches at 10 bases. Germline V gene lookup returns CDR1 LNHDA and CDR2 SQIVND (reference sequence). The CDR3 length is 16 residues. V lost 3 bases and J lost 1; bases outside the gene matches: 3. CDR3 sequence reads: CASSMVTGGSNQPQHF. Written as DNA, the CDR3 is TGTGCCAGTAGTATGGTGACAGGGGGCAGCAATCAGCCCCAGCATTTT.

With respect to this clonotype: Since a much larger clone is just one base distant, this may be a read error. This CDR3 fails to terminate in the conserved phenylalanine or tryptophan, so it likely reflects a read error. The chain links TRBV30 to TRBJ2-5, with no clear D. Germline CDR1 and CDR2: GTSNPN and SVGIG (reference sequence). With 5 bases removed from V and 9 bases from J, the gap between germline ends came to 16 bases. This CDR3 contains 12 residues. CDR3 sequence reads: CAWDGGRVAQYL. The CDR3 coding sequence is TGTGCCTGGGACGGTGGTCGGGTGGCCCAGTACCTC.